This T cell receptor (beta chain) was profiled in a study of cytomegalovirus exposure and HLA in healthy donors. General study results and limits: Earlier analysis found most TCR beta V segments productive about 90% or about 30% of the time. Reportedly, HLA-A and HLA-B alleles of most subjects were accurately predicted from TCR beta.

With respect to this clone: The antigen is unknown.

With 60 Vbeta and 13 Jbeta primers, the PCR was carried out. The assay was immunoSEQ multiplex PCR, and TCRdb's table has in-frame clones only and misses some. This sample yields roughly 150,000 clones, of which approximately 80% are seen a single time; 1.3% belongs to the top ten. The length of the CDR3 is 14 residues. Germline values: CDR1 GTSNPN, CDR2 SVGIG (reference sequence). Unmatched junction bases numbered 3, after V lost 1 base and J lost 5 bases. The sequenced material came from PBMCs. This TCR derives from a man aged 30 to 39 in good health and CMV-seronegative. V is TRBV30 and J is TRBJ2-2; 8 bases align to TRBD2. In DNA, the CDR3 is TGTGCCTGGAGTGGCCAGCGGGAGACCGGGGAGCTGTTTTTT. Encoded protein: CAWSGQRETGELFF.